This T cell receptor (beta chain) appears in the sequencing data of a study of human T cells and chemical hapten exposure. From the RACE reads, TCRdb called clonotypes with MiXCR, one entry per CDR3 protein. The sample lists around 76,000 distinct CDR3 sequences; 12% were seen once. CDR1 SNHLY and CDR2 FYNNEI come from the germline V gene. The CDR3 length is 13 residues. Trimming at V came to 6 bases and at J to 7 bases, leaving 3 bases not matched to a gene. This sample's time point: patch test 1, 2 weeks after DPC sensitization. The sample's treatment: therapeutic diphenylcyclopropenone sensitization with weekly scalp DPC.

The source of this sequence is a woman aged 60-75 years with alopecia areata. Some clones in this sample may be carry-over from other donors' samples. This rearrangement joins TRBV2 to TRBJ2-1, with TRBD2 matching over 10 bases. This specimen was whole blood, taken in connection with sensitization to the hapten diphenylcyclopropenone (DPC). The CDR3 spells CASRGTSENEQFF. DNA of the CDR3: TGTGCCAGCAGAGGGACTAGCGAGAATGAGCAGTTCTTC.